These 13 T cell receptor gamma chains were sequenced from one sample in a study of gamma delta lymphoproliferative disorders and STAT genes. TCRdb re-called the multiplex PCR reads through CATT. The table has just under 2,500 gamma-chain clones, about a tenth seen once. The receptor sequences were amplified from genomic DNA of peripheral blood mononuclear cells. Sequencing used blood. These receptors were collected from a human donor in good health.

This clone is judged medium-sized (0.01 to 0.1%). The same CDR3 is also encoded by other DNA sequences in this sample. The genes are TRGV4 and TRGJ1 or TRGJ2. Since TCRdb gives no J gene, matching the DNA to germline was used here to assign it. CDR1 EGSTGY and CDR2 YDSYTSSV come from the germline V gene. The junction had 1 base not matched to a gene; V was cut back by 1 base and J by 1 base. The CDR3 is 13 amino acids. The CDR3 bases are TGTGCCACCTGGGATGGTAATTATTATAAGAAACTCTTT. Encoded protein: CATWDGNYYKKLF.

Relative to its sample, this clone is medium-sized (0.01 to 0.1%). The chain carries TRGV8 and TRGJP1. Matching the DNA to germline supplied the J gene, which TCRdb does not give. Germline V gene data show CDR1 as VENAVY and CDR2 as YDSYNSRV. This CDR3 region has 15 residues. Written as DNA, the CDR3 is TGTGCTTCGCCGGGGATAGTTACCACTGGTTGGTTCAAGATATTT. It codes for CASPGIVTTGWFKIF.

This clone is medium-sized in the sample. The chain carries TRGV4 and TRGJ1 or TRGJ2. TCRdb offers no J gene call, so here the DNA was matched to germline to obtain one. Germline loops: CDR1 EGSTGY, CDR2 YDSYTSSV. The CDR3 length is 13 residues. The V and J ends lost 1 base and 3 bases, in that order; junction bases with no gene match: 3. DNA of the CDR3: TGTGCCACCTGGGATGGAGCTTATTATAAGAAACTCTTT. Protein sequence: CATWDGAYYKKLF.

By share, this clone counts as medium-sized. The J gene is TRGJ1 or TRGJ2, the V gene TRGV4. TCRdb is silent on the J gene; assignment here came from matching the DNA to germline. The germline V gene encodes CDR1 EGSTGY and CDR2 YDSYTSSV. This CDR3 region has 12 residues. Trimming at V came to 3 bases and at J to 7 bases, leaving 6 bases not matched to a gene. The CDR3 sequence is CATWDYRYKKLF. For the CDR3, the DNA is TGTGCCACCTGGGATTACAGGTATAAGAAACTCTTT.

By sample share, this clone is medium-sized. The J gene is TRGJ1 or TRGJ2, the V gene TRGV3. The J gene, left out of TCRdb, was set here by checking the DNA against germline. Germline CDR1 is VTNTFY and CDR2 is YDVSTARD (reference sequence). The V and J ends lost 0 bases and 6 bases, in that order; junction bases with no gene match: 5. The CDR3 is made up of 13 amino acids. CDR3 nucleotides: TGTGCCACCTGGGACAGGCTTTGTTATAAGAAACTCTTT. It is translated as CATWDRLCYKKLF.

This clone is labeled medium-sized. Different DNA sequences within this sample yield the same CDR3. CDR3 sequence (DNA): TGTGCCTTGTGGGAGGCGGCAGGGGATAAGAAACTCTTT. This codes for CALWEAAGDKKLF. J is TRGJ1 or TRGJ2 and V is TRGV9. No J segment appears in TCRdb, so it was assigned here by matching the sequence to germline. The junction had 9 bases not matched to a gene; V was cut back by 2 bases and J by 8 bases. The CDR3 is 13 residues long. The germline CDR1 and CDR2 sequences are GITISATS and ISYDGTV (reference sequence).

Details on this clone: The DNA is left out, because the CDR3 cannot be placed on it with certainty; the CDR3 is given as TCRdb lists it. The V gene is TRGV11, but the J gene lacks a call. TRGV11 is recorded as an ORF, its role being uncertain. The CDR3 comprises 16 residues, both ends counted. CDR3: CTTVPAGLSPGWLKIF.

In its sample, this clone ranks as medium-sized. V is TRGV2 and J is TRGJ1 or TRGJ2. The J gene was missing in TCRdb and was found by matching the end of the DNA to germline. Trimming at V came to 0 bases and at J to 7 bases, leaving 9 bases not matched to a gene. CDR1 is EGSNGY, CDR2 YDSYNSKV, per germline. The CDR3 extends over 14 amino acids. DNA for the CDR3: TGTGCCACCTGGGACGGGCGACTAGGGTATAAGAAACTCTTT. Translated: CATWDGRLGYKKLF.

This clone was seen a few times. This chain joins TRGV4 and TRGJ1 or TRGJ2. TCRdb carries no J gene annotation; the J gene was assigned here by matching the DNA with germline. The V gene's germline CDR1 is EGSTGY and CDR2 YDSYTSSV. With 10 bases clipped from V and 5 bases from J, the junction kept 5 bases outside the gene matches. This CDR3 region has 10 residues. CDR3 residues: CATGNYKKLF. The DNA for the CDR3 is TGTGCCACTGGTAATTATAAGAAACTCTTT.

This clone showed up just a few times. The chain joins TRGV3 to TRGJ1 or TRGJ2. The J gene, left out of TCRdb, was set here by checking the DNA against germline. CDR3 size: 9 residues. With 8 bases clipped from V and 10 bases from J, the junction kept 5 bases outside the gene matches. Germline V CDR1 and CDR2: VTNTFY, YDVSTARD (reference sequence). CDR3 sequence: CATSKKKLF. CDR3 sequence (DNA): TGTGCCACCTCGAAGAAGAAACTCTTT.

This clone counts as medium-sized (0.01 to 0.1%). This rearrangement joins TRGV2 to TRGJ1 or TRGJ2. The J gene, absent from TCRdb, was called here by matching the DNA to germline. The V gene end was trimmed by 1 base and the J gene end by 7 bases; junction bases not matched to a gene: 1. The CDR3 is 11 residues long. Germline CDR1 and CDR2: EGSNGY and YDSYNSKV. CDR3 protein: CATWDGYKKLF. The CDR3, as DNA: TGTGCCACCTGGGACGGCTATAAGAAACTCTTT.

By proportion, this clone is medium-sized. CDR3 loop: CATWDERNYYKKLF. As DNA, the CDR3 is TGTGCCACCTGGGACGAGAGAAATTATTATAAGAAACTCTTT. This chain links TRGV2 with TRGJ1 or TRGJ2. No J gene is reported in TCRdb; it was inferred here by comparing the DNA with germline. Per germline, CDR1 EGSNGY and CDR2 YDSYNSKV. V dropped 2 bases and J dropped 1; count of bases not matched to a gene: 5. The CDR3 is 14 amino acids.

Ten or more counts support this clone. V and J are TRGV4 and TRGJ1 or TRGJ2. Since TCRdb gives no J gene, matching the DNA to germline was used here to assign it. CDR1 EGSTGY and CDR2 YDSYTSSV come from the germline V gene. The CDR3 covers 11 residues. The V and J ends lost 3 bases and 6 bases, in that order; junction bases with no gene match: 2. The CDR3 reads CATWDCYKKLF. The CDR3 DNA reads TGTGCCACCTGGGATTGTTATAAGAAACTCTTT.